This T cell receptor beta chain was sequenced during a study of shared clonotypes between healthy human individuals. Sequencing used immunoSEQ multiplex PCR; TCRdb keeps in-frame clones, though not all of them. The sample contains some 2,500,000 clones, over 85% of which appear only once. The donors were all Caucasian adults (living in Nashville, Tennessee). Trimming at V came to 6 bases and at J to 2 bases, leaving 7 bases not matched to a gene. CDR1 is SGHDN, CDR2 FVKESK, per germline. The CDR3 spans 15 residues. This rearrangement joins TRBV14 to TRBJ2-3; 8 positions match TRBD1. Sequenced input: naive CD4+ T cells from PBMCs. As for subset: CD45RA+ positively selected. This clonotype was sampled from a man aged 18 to 30 in good health. Some clones in this sample may be carry-over from other donors' samples. The CDR3 DNA reads as TGTGCCAGCAGTCAATACAGGGGGTACACAGATACGCAGTATTTT. It translates to CASSQYRGYTDTQYF. Drawing the rest from reference TRBV14 and TRBJ2-3, the complete variable domain is EAGVTQFPSHSVIEKGQTVTLRCDPISGHDNLYWYRRVMGKEIKFLLHFVKESKQDESGMPNNRFLAERTGGTYSTLKVQPAELEDSGVYFCASSQYRGYTDTQYFGPGTRLTVL.